This TCR beta chain was observed in a study of cytomegalovirus exposure and HLA in healthy donors. Sequencing was performed with immunoSEQ multiplex PCR; in TCRdb, only in-frame clones are kept and a portion is missing. The table has some 190,000 clones, roughly 86% seen once. This clone was found a few times. There are 17 residues in the CDR3. CDR1 is SGHVS, CDR2 FNYEAQ, per germline. The trim removed 5 bases at V and 4 bases at J, leaving 15 bases unmatched. Material: PBMCs. The source of this sequence is a man younger than 45 in good health and CMV-seropositive. This chain uses TRBV7-6 with TRBJ1-2; TRBD1 matches at 8 bases. CDR3 coding DNA: TGTGCCAGCAGCCTCGGACAGGGCCCCACAGGGGTCTATGGCTACACCTTC. It encodes CASSLGQGPTGVYGYTF.